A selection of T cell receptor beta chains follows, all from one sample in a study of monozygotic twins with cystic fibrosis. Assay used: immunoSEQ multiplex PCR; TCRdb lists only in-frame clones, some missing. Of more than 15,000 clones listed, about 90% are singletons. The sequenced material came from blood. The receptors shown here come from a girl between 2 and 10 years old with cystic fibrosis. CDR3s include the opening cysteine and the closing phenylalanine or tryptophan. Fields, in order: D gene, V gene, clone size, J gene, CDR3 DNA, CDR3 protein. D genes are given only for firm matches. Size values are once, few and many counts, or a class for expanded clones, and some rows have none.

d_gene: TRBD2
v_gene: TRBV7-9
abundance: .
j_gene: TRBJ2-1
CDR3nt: TGTGCCAGCAGCTCACCCTTTACGGGAGGGTTAAATGAGCAGTTCTTC
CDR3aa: CASSSPFTGGLNEQFF

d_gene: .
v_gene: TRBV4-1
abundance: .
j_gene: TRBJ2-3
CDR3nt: TGCGCCAGCAGAGTTAAGGGGGCAGATACGCAGTATTTT
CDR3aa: CASRVKGADTQYF

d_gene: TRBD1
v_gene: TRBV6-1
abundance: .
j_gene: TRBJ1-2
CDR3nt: TGTGCCAGCAGTTCAGGGGGAGATGGCTACACCTTC
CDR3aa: CASSSGGDGYTF

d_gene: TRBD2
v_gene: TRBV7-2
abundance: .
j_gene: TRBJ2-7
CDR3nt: TGTGCCAGCAGCCTCGCGACTAGCGGGGGGTACGAGCAGTACTTC
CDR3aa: CASSLATSGGYEQYF

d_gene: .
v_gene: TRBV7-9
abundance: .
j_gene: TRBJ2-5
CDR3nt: TGTGCCAGCAGCCCTGACAAACAGGGAAGGCAAGAGACCCAGTACTTC
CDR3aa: CASSPDKQGRQETQYF

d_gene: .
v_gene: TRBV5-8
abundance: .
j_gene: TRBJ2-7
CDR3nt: TGTGCCAGCAGCTTGAAAGGGGTTTTCGACGAGCAGTACTTC
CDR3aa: CASSLKGVFDEQYF

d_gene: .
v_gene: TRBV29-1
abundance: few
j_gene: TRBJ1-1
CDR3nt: TGCAGCGTTGAACGGAGCGTAGCGCCTGAAGCTTTCTTT
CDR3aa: CSVERSVAPEAFF

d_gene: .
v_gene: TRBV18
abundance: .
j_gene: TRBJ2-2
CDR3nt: TGTGCCAGCTCACCGCTGGGAGTTTCGAGGAACACCGGGGAGCTGTTTTTT
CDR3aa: CASSPLGVSRNTGELFF

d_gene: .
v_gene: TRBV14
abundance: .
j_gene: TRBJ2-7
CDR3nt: TGTGCCAGCAGCCTCGCGAGATACGAGCAGTACTTC
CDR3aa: CASSLARYEQYF

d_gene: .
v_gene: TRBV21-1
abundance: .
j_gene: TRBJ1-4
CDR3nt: TGTGCCCTACAACCGGGGCAGGGGGAGGAAAAACTGTTTTTT
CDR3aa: CALQPGQGEEKLFF

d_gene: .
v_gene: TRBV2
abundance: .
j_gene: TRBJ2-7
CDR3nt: TGTGCCAGCAGTGAAGGTCGGGTAACCTACGAGCAGTACTTC
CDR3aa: CASSEGRVTYEQYF

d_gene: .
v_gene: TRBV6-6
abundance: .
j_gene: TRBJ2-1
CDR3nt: TGTGCCAGCACCGACGGGGACCCTTGGAATGAGCAGTTCTTC
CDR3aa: CASTDGDPWNEQFF

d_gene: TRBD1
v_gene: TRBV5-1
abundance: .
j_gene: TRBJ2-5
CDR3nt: TGCGCCAGCAGCACCATCGACAGGGGACAAGAGACCCAGTACTTC
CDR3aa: CASSTIDRGQETQYF

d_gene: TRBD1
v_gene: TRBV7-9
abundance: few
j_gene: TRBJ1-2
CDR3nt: TGTGCCAGCAGCTTTAGGGACAGGGGTGTCCGCTACACCTTC
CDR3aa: CASSFRDRGVRYTF

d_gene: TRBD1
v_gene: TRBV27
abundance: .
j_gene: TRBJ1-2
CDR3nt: TGTGCCAGCAGTCACAGGGGGTTTGACTATGGCTACACCTTC
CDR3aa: CASSHRGFDYGYTF

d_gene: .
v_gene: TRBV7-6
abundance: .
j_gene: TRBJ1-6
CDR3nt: TGTGCCAGCAGCTTAAAGGGGGGCGGGCGTGAGAGCTCCTATAATTCACCCCTCCACTTT
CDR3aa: CASSLKGGGRESSYNSPLHF

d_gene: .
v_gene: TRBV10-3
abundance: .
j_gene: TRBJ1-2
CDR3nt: TGTGCCATCAGTGACAGGGACTTTAACTATGGCTACACCTTC
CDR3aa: CAISDRDFNYGYTF

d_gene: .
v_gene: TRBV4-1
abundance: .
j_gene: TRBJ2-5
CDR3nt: TGCGCCAGCAGCCAAGATGTTAGGGACTCGGAGACCCAGTACTTC
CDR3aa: CASSQDVRDSETQYF

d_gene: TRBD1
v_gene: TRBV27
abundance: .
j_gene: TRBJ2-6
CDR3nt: TGTGCCAGCAGGCGCGTGTGGGAGACAGGGTTTGGTGGGGCCAACGTCCTGACTTTC
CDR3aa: CASRRVWETGFGGANVLTF

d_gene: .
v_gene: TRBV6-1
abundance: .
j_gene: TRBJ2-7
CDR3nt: TGTGCCAGCAGTGAAGTACAAACCTACGAGCAGTACTTC
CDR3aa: CASSEVQTYEQYF

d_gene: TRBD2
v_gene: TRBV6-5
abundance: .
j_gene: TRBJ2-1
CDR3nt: TGTGCCAGCAGCCGGACTAGCGGCTCCTACAATGAGCAGTTCTTC
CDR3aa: CASSRTSGSYNEQFF

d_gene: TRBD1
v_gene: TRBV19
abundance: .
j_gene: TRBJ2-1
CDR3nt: TGTGCCAGTAGTCCAGGGGGCGCGAACAATGAGCAGTTCTTC
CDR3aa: CASSPGGANNEQFF

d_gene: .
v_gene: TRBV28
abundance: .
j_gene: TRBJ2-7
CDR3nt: TGTGCCAGCAGTTTAGGGAGCACCGGTGGGACCTACGAGCAGTACTTC
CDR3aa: CASSLGSTGGTYEQYF

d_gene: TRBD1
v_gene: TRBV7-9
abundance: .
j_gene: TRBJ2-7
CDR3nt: TGTGCCAGCAGCCCCGGGGACAGCTCCTACGAGCAGTACTTC
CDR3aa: CASSPGDSSYEQYF

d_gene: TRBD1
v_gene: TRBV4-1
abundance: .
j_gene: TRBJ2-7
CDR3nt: TGCGCCAGCAGCCAAGGGTTACAGGGGGCTTACGAGCAGTACTTC
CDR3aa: CASSQGLQGAYEQYF